This T cell receptor (beta chain) was documented in a study of control samples from healthy donors and cancer patients. Clones were sequenced by immunoSEQ multiplex PCR, and TCRdb holds only the in-frame ones, with some missing. The sample holds around 190,000 clones. CDR1 and CDR2 from the germline V gene are LGHNA and YNFKEQ. V was clipped by 1 base and J by 0 bases; unmatched bases: 4. The CDR3 covers 16 residues. The sample was blood. V is TRBV4-2 and J is TRBJ2-5, with 8 bases lining up with TRBD2. The sequence was collected from a woman aged 25 to 39 in good health. Here the CDR3 DNA reads TGTGCCAGCAGCCAAGCACGGGGACTAGACCAAGAGACCCAGTACTTC. Translated: CASSQARGLDQETQYF.